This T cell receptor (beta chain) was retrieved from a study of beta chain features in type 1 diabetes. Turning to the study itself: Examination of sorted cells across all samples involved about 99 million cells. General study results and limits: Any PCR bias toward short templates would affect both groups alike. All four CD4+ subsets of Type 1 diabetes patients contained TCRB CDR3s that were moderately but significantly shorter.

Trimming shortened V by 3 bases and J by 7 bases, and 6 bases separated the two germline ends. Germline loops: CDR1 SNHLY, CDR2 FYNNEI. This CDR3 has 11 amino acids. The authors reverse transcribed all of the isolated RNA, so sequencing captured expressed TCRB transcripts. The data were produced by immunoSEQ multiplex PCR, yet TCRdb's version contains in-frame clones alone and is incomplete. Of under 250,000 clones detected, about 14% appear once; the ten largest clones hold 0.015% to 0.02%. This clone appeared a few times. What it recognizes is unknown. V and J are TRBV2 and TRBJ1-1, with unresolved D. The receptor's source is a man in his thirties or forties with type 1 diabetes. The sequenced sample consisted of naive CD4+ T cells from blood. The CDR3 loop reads CASSDTGEAFF. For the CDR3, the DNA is TGTGCCAGCAGTGATACGGGTGAAGCTTTCTTT. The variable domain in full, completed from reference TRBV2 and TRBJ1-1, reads EPEVTQTPSHQVTQMGQEVILRCVPISNHLYFYWYRQILGQKVEFLVSFYNNEISEKSEIFDDQFSVERPDGSNFTLKIRSTKLEDSAMYFCASSDTGEAFFGQGTRLTVV.